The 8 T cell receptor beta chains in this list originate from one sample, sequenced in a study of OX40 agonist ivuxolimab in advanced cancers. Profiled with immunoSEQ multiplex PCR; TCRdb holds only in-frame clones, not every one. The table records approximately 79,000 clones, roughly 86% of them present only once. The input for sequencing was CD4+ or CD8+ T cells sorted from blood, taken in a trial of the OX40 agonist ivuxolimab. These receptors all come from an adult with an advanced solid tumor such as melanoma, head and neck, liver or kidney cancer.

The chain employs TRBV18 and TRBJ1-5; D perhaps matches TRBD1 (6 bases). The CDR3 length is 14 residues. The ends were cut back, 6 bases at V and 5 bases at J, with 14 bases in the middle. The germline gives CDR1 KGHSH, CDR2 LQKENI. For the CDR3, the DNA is TGTGCCAGCTCGCCCGGACAGAGCTATCAGCCCCAGCATTTT. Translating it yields CASSPGQSYQPQHF.

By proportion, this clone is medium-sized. The CDR3 DNA sequence: TGCGCCAGCAGCCAAGATCCGGGCTCTTCGTGGTTCTCCTACGAGCAGTACTTC. This codes for CASSQDPGSSWFSYEQYF. The chain couples TRBV4-1 to TRBJ2-7, with D uncertain. Deletions cut 0 bases from V and 0 bases from J, with 18 bases between. The CDR3 has 18 amino acids. Germline V gene sequence: CDR1 MGHRA, CDR2 YSYEKL.

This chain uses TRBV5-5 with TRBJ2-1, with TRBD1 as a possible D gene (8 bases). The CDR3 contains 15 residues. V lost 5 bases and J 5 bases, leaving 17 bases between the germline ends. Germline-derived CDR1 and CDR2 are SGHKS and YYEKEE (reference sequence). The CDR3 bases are TGTGCCAGCAGTTTAACAGGGGGGGAGAACAATGAGCAGTTCTTC. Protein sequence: CASSLTGGENNEQFF. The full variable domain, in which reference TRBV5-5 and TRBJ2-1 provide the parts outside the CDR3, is DAGVTQSPTHLIKTRGQQVTLRCSPISGHKSVSWYQQVLGQGPQFIFQYYEKEERGRGNFPDRFSARQFPNYSSELNVNALLLGDSALYLCASSLTGGENNEQFFGPGTRLTVL.

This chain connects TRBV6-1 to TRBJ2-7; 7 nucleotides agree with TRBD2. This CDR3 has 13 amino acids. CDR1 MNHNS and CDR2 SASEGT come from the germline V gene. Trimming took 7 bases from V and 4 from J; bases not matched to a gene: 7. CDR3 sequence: CASKGGNQYEQYF. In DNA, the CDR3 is TGTGCCAGCAAGGGAGGGAATCAATACGAGCAGTACTTC.

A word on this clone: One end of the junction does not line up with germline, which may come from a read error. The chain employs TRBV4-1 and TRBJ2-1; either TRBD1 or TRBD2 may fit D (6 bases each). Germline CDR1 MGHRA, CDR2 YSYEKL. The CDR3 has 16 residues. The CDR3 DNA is TGCGCCAGCAGCCAAGATGGCCTGCCCGGGGGCAATGGGCAGTTCTTC. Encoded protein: CASSQDGLPGGNGQFF.

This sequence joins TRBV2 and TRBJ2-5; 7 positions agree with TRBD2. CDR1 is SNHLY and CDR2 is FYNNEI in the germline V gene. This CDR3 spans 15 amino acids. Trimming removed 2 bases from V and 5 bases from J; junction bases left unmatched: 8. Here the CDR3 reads CASSERGLYSETQYF. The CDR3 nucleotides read TGTGCCAGCAGTGAACGGGGACTATACTCGGAGACCCAGTACTTC. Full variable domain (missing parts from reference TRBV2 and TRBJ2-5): EPEVTQTPSHQVTQMGQEVILRCVPISNHLYFYWYRQILGQKVEFLVSFYNNEISEKSEIFDDQFSVERPDGSNFTLKIRSTKLEDSAMYFCASSERGLYSETQYFGPGTRLLVL.

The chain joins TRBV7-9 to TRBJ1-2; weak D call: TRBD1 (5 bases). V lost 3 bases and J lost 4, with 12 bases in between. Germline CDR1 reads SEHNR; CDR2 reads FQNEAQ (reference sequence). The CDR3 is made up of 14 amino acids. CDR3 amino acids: CASSFIDSSYGYTF. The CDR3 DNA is TGTGCCAGCAGCTTCATCGACAGCAGCTATGGCTACACCTTC. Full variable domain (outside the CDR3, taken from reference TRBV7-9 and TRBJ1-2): DTGVSQNPRHKITKRGQNVTFRCDPISEHNRLYWYRQTLGQGPEFLTYFQNEAQLEKSRLLSDRFSAERPKGSFSTLEIQRTEQGDSAMYLCASSFIDSSYGYTFGSGTRLTVV.

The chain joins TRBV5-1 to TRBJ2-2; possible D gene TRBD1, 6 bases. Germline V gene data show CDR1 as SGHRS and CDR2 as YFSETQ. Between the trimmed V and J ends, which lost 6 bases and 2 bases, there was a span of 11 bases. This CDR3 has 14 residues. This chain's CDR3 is CASTRGGNTGELFF. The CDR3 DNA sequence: TGCGCCAGCACACGAGGGGGTAACACCGGGGAGCTGTTTTTT.